One and the same sample provided the 24 T cell receptor beta chains below, sequenced in a study of T cell repertoires in cytomegalovirus infection. TCRdb re-analysed the reads in MiXCR, keeping a single row per CDR3 protein. The repertoire includes about a million distinct CDR3 sequences, roughly 31% of them detected once, and roughly an eighth sits in the top ten. Antigen specificity for these receptors is unknown. The sequencing here drew on cultured CD8+ T cells from PBMCs, taken from culture after CMV antigen stimulation. The receptors shown here come from a human donor in good health (CMV status not recorded). Some clones in this sample may be carry-over from other donors' samples.

This clonotype was seen more than once but under ten times. The rearrangement joins TRBV7-9 to TRBJ2-3; maybe TRBD1 (6 bases). Germline assignment: CDR1 SEHNR and CDR2 FQNEAQ (reference sequence). Trimming took 7 bases from V and 0 from J, leaving 20 bases between them. The CDR3 has 17 amino acids. The CDR3 is CASTSNNRDISTDTQYF. As DNA, the CDR3 is TGTGCCAGCACCTCAAATAACCGGGACATTAGCACAGATACGCAGTATTTT.

A few counts support this clonotype. The chain employs TRBV12-3 or TRBV12-4 and TRBJ1-3; 7 nucleotides agree with TRBD1. The CDR3 is made up of 14 amino acids. V trimming: 5 bases; J trimming: 4 bases; junction bases outside the gene matches: 5. This chain's CDR3 is CASSLQGPGNTIYF. CDR3 nucleotides: TGTGCCAGCAGTCTACAGGGGCCCGGAAACACCATATATTTT.

This clonotype came up a few times. V is TRBV6-5 and J is TRBJ1-4; D might be TRBD1 (5 bases). The CDR3 contains 14 residues. Per germline, CDR1 MNHEY and CDR2 SVGAGI. V dropped 4 bases and J dropped 7 bases, with 13 bases sitting between them. The CDR3 here is CASSWGGNGEKLFF. CDR3 nucleotides: TGTGCCAGCAGTTGGGGGGGGAACGGTGAAAAACTGTTTTTT.

The chain is built from TRBV6-5 and TRBJ1-2, with D maybe TRBD1 (5 bases). Looked up from germline, CDR1 is MNHEY and CDR2 is SVGAGI. Trimming cost V 7 bases and J 8 bases, with 17 bases left between them. The CDR3 has 13 residues. This CDR3 reads CASTSGTAEGYTF. The CDR3 DNA reads TGTGCCAGCACCTCAGGGACCGCCGAGGGCTACACCTTC.

J is TRBJ1-1 and V is TRBV6-8; D is unclear. The V gene's germline CDR1 is MNHGY and CDR2 SAAAGT. The CDR3 runs 12 residues. V was pared by 8 bases and J by 7 bases, with 14 bases between. The CDR3 bases are TGTGCCAGCTCGCTGGCCACAATTGAAGCTTTCTTT. This codes for CASSLATIEAFF.

This rearrangement joins TRBV2 to TRBJ2-1; D might be TRBD2 (5 bases). Trimming shortened V by 5 bases and J by 8 bases, and 13 bases separated the two germline ends. This CDR3 is built from 13 residues. Germline assignment: CDR1 SNHLY and CDR2 FYNNEI. Here the CDR3 reads CASSLLVRDEQFF. DNA for the CDR3: TGTGCCAGCAGTTTACTAGTCCGGGATGAGCAGTTCTTC.

This clonotype has ten or more counts. The gene calls are TRBV12-3 or TRBV12-4 and TRBJ2-2, with D perhaps given as TRBD1 or TRBD2 (5 bases each). The CDR3 sequence is 13 residues long. CDR3: CATGPANTGELFF. CDR3 DNA sequence: TGTGCGACGGGGCCCGCGAACACCGGGGAGCTGTTTTTT.

Only a few counts were recorded for this clonotype. The rearrangement joins TRBV12-3 or TRBV12-4 to TRBJ2-7, with 7 nucleotides matching TRBD1. Trimming took 5 bases from V and 7 from J; bases not matched to a gene: 11. The CDR3 sequence is 14 residues long. The CDR3 bases are TGTGCCAGCAGTCCGACGGGACAGTCGAGGGAGCAGTACTTC. It translates to CASSPTGQSREQYF.

This clonotype was observed a single time. The rearrangement links TRBV10-3 to TRBJ2-3, with TRBD2 matching over 10 bases. Germline V gives CDR1 ENHRY, CDR2 SYGVKD. The V and J ends lost 10 bases and 0 bases, in that order; junction bases with no gene match: 4. The CDR3 extends over 14 amino acids. CDR3 region: CATTSGESTDTQYF. For the CDR3, the DNA is TGTGCCACTACTAGCGGGGAAAGCACAGATACGCAGTATTTT.

The rearrangement uses TRBV6-2 or TRBV6-3 and TRBJ2-2; no clear D gene. Trimming removed 5 bases from V and 6 bases from J, with 13 bases in between. This CDR3 is built from 14 residues. The germline V gene encodes CDR1 MNHEY and CDR2 SVGEGT. The CDR3 spells CASSPPLQPGELFF. The CDR3 DNA sequence: TGTGCCAGCAGTCCCCCTTTGCAGCCCGGGGAGCTGTTTTTT.

The chain is built from TRBV24-1 and TRBJ2-2; D uncertain. Germline assignment: CDR1 KGHDR and CDR2 SFDVKD. This CDR3 contains 12 residues. Trimming took 4 bases from V and 4 from J, leaving 3 bases between them. CDR3 region: CATSEFTGELFF. The CDR3 bases are TGTGCCACCAGTGAGTTCACCGGGGAGCTGTTTTTT.

The chain is built from TRBV15 and TRBJ1-1; D not resolved. The V and J ends lost 0 bases and 11 bases respectively, with 19 bases between them. The CDR3 contains 15 residues. Germline CDR1 and CDR2: LNHNV and YYDKDF (reference sequence). For the CDR3, the DNA is TGTGCCACCAGCAGAGACCCGATTGTGAGGGAAAAGGCTTTCTTT. As protein: CATSRDPIVREKAFF.

The chain couples TRBV11-1 to TRBJ2-7; the match to TRBD2 covers 7 bases. Germline V lookup: CDR1 SGHAT, CDR2 FQDESV (reference sequence). The CDR3 contains 13 residues. Germline trimming cut 10 bases from V and 2 bases from J; bases unmatched to any gene: 8. CDR3 loop: CATRGVGPYEQYF. CDR3 DNA: TGTGCCACCCGGGGGGTGGGCCCCTACGAGCAGTACTTC. Supplemented by reference TRBV11-1 and TRBJ2-7, the full variable domain reads EAEVAQSPRYKITEKSQAVAFWCDPISGHATLYWYRQILGQGPELLVQFQDESVVDDSQLPKDRFSAERLKGVDSTLKIQPAELGDSAMYLCATRGVGPYEQYFGPGTRLTVT.

The V call is TRBV6-6, the J call TRBJ2-3; perhaps D is TRBD1 or TRBD2 (6 bases each). The CDR3 runs 17 residues. Trimming pared 2 bases from V and 2 bases from J, leaving 17 bases between. CDR1 is MNHNY and CDR2 is SVGAGI in the germline V gene (reference sequence). The DNA of the CDR3 is TGTGCCAGCAGTTACGGCCAAGTGGGGGGCCCCACAGATACGCAGTATTTT. It encodes CASSYGQVGGPTDTQYF.

This rearrangement joins TRBV12-3 or TRBV12-4 to TRBJ1-3; the D is unclear. Trimming removed 0 bases from V and 1 base from J, with 10 bases in between. This CDR3 comprises 16 residues. The CDR3 DNA sequence: TGTGCCAGCAGTTTAGCCAGTGGCTTTTCTGGAAACACCATATATTTT. Protein sequence: CASSLASGFSGNTIYF.

This chain connects TRBV29-1 to TRBJ1-2, with 8 bases aligning to TRBD1. V shed 2 bases, J shed 4 bases, and the junction held 6 bases outside the gene matches. The CDR3 runs to 14 residues. Germline CDR1 SQVTM, CDR2 ANQGSEA. CDR3 sequence: CSVETGQELYGYTF. CDR3 bases: TGCAGCGTTGAAACGGGACAGGAGCTCTATGGCTACACCTTC.

This clonotype has just a few counts. The chain joins TRBV4-2 to TRBJ1-2; D call uncertain. This CDR3 contains 15 residues. CDR1 LGHNA and CDR2 YNFKEQ come from the germline V gene. V lost 1 base, J lost 2 bases, and 11 bases lay in between. The CDR3 DNA reads TGTGCCAGCAGCCAAGCTTTTGATCTAAACTATGGCTACACCTTC. It is translated as CASSQAFDLNYGYTF.

This clonotype was recorded a few times. The rearrangement uses TRBV7-9 and TRBJ2-6; the D gene could be TRBD1 or TRBD2 (6 bases each). The CDR3 has 17 amino acids. V dropped 1 base and J dropped 4 bases, with 14 bases sitting between them. Per germline, CDR1 SEHNR and CDR2 FQNEAQ (reference sequence). The CDR3: CASSLVVGGYGANVLTF. For the CDR3, the DNA is TGTGCCAGCAGCTTAGTGGTAGGGGGGTACGGGGCCAACGTCCTGACTTTC.

V is TRBV29-1 and J is TRBJ1-1; 11 bases fit TRBD1. V lost 8 bases to trimming and J lost 0 bases; unmatched junction nucleotides: 5. The CDR3 extends over 14 amino acids. The germline CDR1 and CDR2 sequences are SQVTM and ANQGSEA. The CDR3 coding sequence is TGCAGCCCCGGACAGGGGGCTATGAACACTGAAGCTTTCTTT. This codes for CSPGQGAMNTEAFF.

The chain employs TRBV6-2 or TRBV6-3 and TRBJ1-2; TRBD1 aligns across 7 bases. Per the germline V gene, CDR1 is MNHEY and CDR2 is SVGEGT. The CDR3 consists of 15 residues. The V segment lost 2 bases and the J segment 4 bases; nucleotides outside the gene matches: 7. The CDR3 is CASSYVGQRVYGYTF. The CDR3 nucleotides are TGTGCCAGCAGTTACGTGGGACAGCGAGTCTATGGCTACACCTTC.

V and J are TRBV6-1 and TRBJ2-2, with TRBD1 as a possible D gene (5 bases). CDR1 MNHNS and CDR2 SASEGT come from the germline V gene. Trimming stripped 8 bases from V and 3 bases from J, with 16 bases between. There are 15 residues in the CDR3. CDR3 bases: TGTGCCAGCCCGGGCAGTCAAGGGGACACCGGGGAGCTGTTTTTT. It is translated as CASPGSQGDTGELFF.

In its sample, this clonotype was seen a few times. This chain joins TRBV11-2 and TRBJ1-4; 8 nucleotides match TRBD1. CDR1 and CDR2 from the germline V gene are SGHAT and FQNNGV. This CDR3 region has 17 residues. The V gene end was trimmed by 2 bases and the J gene end by 5 bases; junction bases not matched to a gene: 10. This CDR3 is CASSLNSGQVLNEKLFF. The CDR3 DNA follows: TGTGCCAGCAGCTTAAACTCGGGACAGGTGTTAAATGAAAAACTGTTTTTT. The full variable domain, its missing parts supplied by reference TRBV11-2 and TRBJ1-4, is EAGVAQSPRYKIIEKRQSVAFWCNPISGHATLYWYQQILGQGPKLLIQFQNNGVVDDSQLPKDRFSAERLKGVDSTLKIQPAKLEDSAVYLCASSLNSGQVLNEKLFFGSGTQLSVL.

As concerns this clonotype: This sequence may be a read error, since a much larger clone differs from it by one base. CDR3 in DNA: TGTGTCAGCAGCCAGGACAGTAACACCGGGGAGCTGTTTTTT. The encoded protein is CVSSQDSNTGELFF. The chain combines TRBV7-3 with TRBJ2-2; D possibly corresponds to TRBD1 (6 bases). CDR3 length: 14 amino acids. CDR1 SGHTA and CDR2 FQGTGA come from the germline V gene.

The V call is TRBV7-3, the J call TRBJ2-1, with 9 bases identical to TRBD1. Germline values: CDR1 SGHTA, CDR2 FQGTGA. The CDR3 has 17 residues. The V segment lost 4 bases and the J segment 3 bases; nucleotides outside the gene matches: 10. The CDR3 loop is CASSSRTGTGYYNEQFF. In DNA, the CDR3 is TGTGCCAGCAGCTCACGAACCGGGACAGGGTACTACAATGAGCAGTTCTTC.